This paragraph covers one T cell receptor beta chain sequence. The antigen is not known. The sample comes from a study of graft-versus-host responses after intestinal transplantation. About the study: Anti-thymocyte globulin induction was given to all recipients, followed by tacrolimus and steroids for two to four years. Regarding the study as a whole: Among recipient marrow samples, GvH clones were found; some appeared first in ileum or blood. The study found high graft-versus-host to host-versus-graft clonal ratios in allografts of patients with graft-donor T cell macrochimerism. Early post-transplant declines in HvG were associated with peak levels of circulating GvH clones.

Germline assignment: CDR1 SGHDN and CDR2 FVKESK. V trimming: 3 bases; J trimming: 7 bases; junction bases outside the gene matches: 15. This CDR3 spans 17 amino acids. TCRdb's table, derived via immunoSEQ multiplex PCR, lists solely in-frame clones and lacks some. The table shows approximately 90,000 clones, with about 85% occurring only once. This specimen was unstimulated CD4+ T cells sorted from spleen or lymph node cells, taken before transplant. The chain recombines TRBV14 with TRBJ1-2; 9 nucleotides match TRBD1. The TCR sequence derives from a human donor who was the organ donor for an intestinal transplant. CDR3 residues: CASSQYTGTGRMGGYTF. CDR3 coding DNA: TGTGCCAGCAGCCAGTACACCGGGACAGGGAGGATGGGTGGCTACACCTTC.